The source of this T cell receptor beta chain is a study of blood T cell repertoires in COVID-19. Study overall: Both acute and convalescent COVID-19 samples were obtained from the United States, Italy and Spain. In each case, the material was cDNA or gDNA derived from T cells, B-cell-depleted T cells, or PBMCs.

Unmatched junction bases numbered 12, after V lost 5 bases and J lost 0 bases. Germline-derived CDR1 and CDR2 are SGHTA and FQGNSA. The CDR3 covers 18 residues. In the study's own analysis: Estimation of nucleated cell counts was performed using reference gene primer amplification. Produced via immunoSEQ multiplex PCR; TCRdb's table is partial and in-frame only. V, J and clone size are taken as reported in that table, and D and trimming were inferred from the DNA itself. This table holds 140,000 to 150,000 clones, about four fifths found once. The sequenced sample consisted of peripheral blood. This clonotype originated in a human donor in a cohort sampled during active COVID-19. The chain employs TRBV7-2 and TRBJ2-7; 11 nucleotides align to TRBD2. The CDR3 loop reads CASSRKLAGGPGSYEQYF. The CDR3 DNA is TGTGCCAGCAGCAGAAAATTAGCGGGAGGGCCGGGCTCCTACGAGCAGTACTTC.